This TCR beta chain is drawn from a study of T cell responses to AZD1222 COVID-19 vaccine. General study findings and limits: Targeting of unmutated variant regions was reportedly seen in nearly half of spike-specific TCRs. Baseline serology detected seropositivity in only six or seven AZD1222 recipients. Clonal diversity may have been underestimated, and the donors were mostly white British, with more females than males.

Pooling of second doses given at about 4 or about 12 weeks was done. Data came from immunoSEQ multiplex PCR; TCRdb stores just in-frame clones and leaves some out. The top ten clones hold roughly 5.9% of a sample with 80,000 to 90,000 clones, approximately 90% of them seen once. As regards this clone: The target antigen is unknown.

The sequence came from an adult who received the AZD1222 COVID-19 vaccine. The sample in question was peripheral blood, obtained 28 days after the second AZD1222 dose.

The CDR3 coding sequence is TGTGCCAGCAGTTACTCCGCTCAGGGGTTCACTGAAGCTTTCTTT. Amino acids: CASSYSAQGFTEAFF. The rearrangement joins TRBV6-6 to TRBJ1-1; D is perhaps TRBD1 (6 bases). With 0 bases removed from V and 4 bases from J, the gap between germline ends came to 12 bases. There are 15 residues in the CDR3. From germline, CDR1 is MNHNY and CDR2 SVGAGI (reference sequence).